What follows is one T cell receptor beta chain and its context. Its binding antigen is unknown. Base qualities are not provided; no much larger clone lies one nucleotide away. The time point label for this specimen denotes: cycle 4 day 1 (C4D1), after about 6 weeks of nivolumab. Relapse after autologous stem cell transplantation had occurred in all trial patients, and cohorts A, B and C were distinguished by prior brentuximab vedotin exposure. Magnetic negative selection with a Miltenyi CD4+ T cell isolation kit was used to purify CD4+ T cells from thawed PBMCs. The trial cohort comprised 60 or so patients with relapsed/refractory classical Hodgkin lymphoma whose best overall responses were complete response, partial response or progressive disease. Single-agent nivolumab was administered to trial patients in the multi-cohort phase II CheckMate 205 trial. An independent review committee assessed best overall response using the 2007 International Working Group response criteria. PBMCs from the trial were collected at three points: immediately before nivolumab initiation (C1D1), and during therapy at cycle 2 day 1 and cycle 4 day 1. After peripheral blood was drawn into 8 mL Vacutainer Cell Preparation Tubes, PBMCs were isolated by centrifugation and then cryopreserved. Purified CD4+ and CD8+ fractions were prepared only for cases in which an additional PBMC sample was available. Magnetically labelled cells were removed on LS columns in a quadroMACS separator, and the flow-through was collected as the purified fraction.

This record comes from a study of PD-1 blockade in classical Hodgkin lymphoma (dated by TCRdb to between 2020 and 2021). With regard to the full study: Nivolumab dosing was 3 mg/kg intravenously every 2 weeks, continuing until either disease progression or unacceptable toxicity. To define a peripheral blood immune signature of response to PD-1 blockade in classical Hodgkin lymphoma, the study combined TCR beta sequencing with CyTOF.

Broad study findings and their caveats: Baseline TCR diversity was reported to be lower in newly diagnosed patients than in healthy donors, and even lower in relapsed/refractory patients. The study covered only a single clinical trial cohort, and the causes of the repertoire differences, possibly disease activity or prior therapy, were still not defined. Among trial patients, those achieving complete response had baseline diversity similar to that of newly diagnosed patients, while diversity was significantly lower in partial responders and progressors. Patients starting nivolumab less than 1 year after ASCT had lower diversity and were excluded from later analyses to avoid confounding by immune reconstitution. CD4+ but not CD8+ TCR diversity rose significantly by C4D1 (p=0.0027 vs p=0.16), most apparent in complete responders (p=0.02).

Genomic DNA was isolated using the Qiagen DNeasy kit from unsorted PBMCs as well as from negatively selected CD4+ and CD8+ fractions. Using primers that anneal to V and J segments, immunoSEQ multiplex PCR amplified the TCR beta CDR3 regions. A synthetic immune receptor repertoire was used to minimize amplification bias, and remaining bias was computationally removed after sequencing. The original pipeline was this. Repertoire diversity was quantified as the Shannon entropy index using custom Python scripts. The unsorted, CD4+ and CD8+ repertoires were each analyzed separately, with the exception of combined analyses, where CD4+ and CD8+ sequences were merged in silico. Clonal expansion was defined as at least a 2-fold frequency increase after treatment relative to C1D1, with a pseudocount of 0.5 for undetected baseline clones. Clones with 0 or 1 copy at C1D1 were classified as singleton clones, and clones with 2 or more copies were classified as non-singleton clones. Clones expanded in unsorted samples were labelled as CD4+, CD8+ or unknown by matching protein sequences in sorted samples from the same patient. Wilcoxon tests on paired samples were used to test changes in diversity from C1D1 to C4D1. What TCRdb holds here is the immuneACCESS table cut down to in-frame rearrangements. Part of the clones is not present; checked against another copy, under half of the missing clones reflect an unresolved V gene, and the others are unexplained. V and J calls and clone size are as listed in that table; D and trimming were resolved from the DNA. Present in this sample are fewer than 20,000 clones, more than 60% of which were seen just once. The ten top clones hold 1.5% to 2% of the sample.

The clonotype comes from a human donor with classical Hodgkin lymphoma. Sequenced here: CD4+ T cells from blood, sampled before the fourth cycle of nivolumab.

The CDR3 reads as follows: CASSQDAQYNEQFF. In nucleotide form, the sequence is TGCGCCAGCAGCCAGGATGCCCAATACAATGAGCAGTTCTTC. The sequence joins TRBV5-1 to TRBJ2-1, with the D gene not confidently named. V is pared back by 4 bases and J by 4 bases, with 12 bases lying between the germline termini. The CDR3 runs 14 residues from the cysteine to the phenylalanine. Of all the DNA, just the CDR3 is kept, 42 bases in frame from base 1. From a lookup of the germline V gene, CDR1 and CDR2 are SGHRS and YFSETQ.